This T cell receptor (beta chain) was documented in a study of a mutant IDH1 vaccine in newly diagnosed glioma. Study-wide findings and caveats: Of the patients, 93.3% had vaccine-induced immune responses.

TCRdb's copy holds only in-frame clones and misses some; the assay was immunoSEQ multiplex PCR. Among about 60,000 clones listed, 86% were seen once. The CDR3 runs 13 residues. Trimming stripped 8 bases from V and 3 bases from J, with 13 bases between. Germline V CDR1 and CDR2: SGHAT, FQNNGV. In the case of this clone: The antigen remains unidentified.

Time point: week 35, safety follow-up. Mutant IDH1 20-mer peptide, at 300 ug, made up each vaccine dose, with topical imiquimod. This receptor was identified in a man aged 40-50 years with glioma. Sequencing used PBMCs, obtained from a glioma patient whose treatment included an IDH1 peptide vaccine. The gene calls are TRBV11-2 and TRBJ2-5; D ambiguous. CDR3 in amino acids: CASGHWTEETQYF. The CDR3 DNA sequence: TGTGCCAGCGGGCATTGGACGGAAGAGACCCAGTACTTC.